These 3 T cell receptor beta chains were sequenced from one sample in a study of shared clonotypes between healthy human individuals. Naive CD8 cells lacked CD45RO and underwent positive selection for CCR7, leaving out terminally differentiated effector memory CD45RA+ cells. This table comes from immunoSEQ multiplex PCR, and its TCRdb copy is limited to in-frame clones, with some not included. The sample has under 1 million clones; roughly 96% are singletons. The sample comprised naive CD8+ T cells sorted from blood. These receptor sequences come from a man in his thirties or forties in good health.

V is TRBV4-3 and J is TRBJ1-2; D might be TRBD1 (5 bases). From germline, CDR1 is LGHNA and CDR2 YSLEER. Between the trimmed V and J ends, which lost 0 bases and 4 bases, there was a span of 15 bases. This CDR3 contains 16 residues. The CDR3 is CASSQDWDGVAYGYTF. CDR3 DNA sequence: TGCGCCAGCAGCCAAGATTGGGACGGGGTGGCCTATGGCTACACCTTC.

The V call is TRBV18, the J call TRBJ1-1, with D possibly TRBD1 on 5 matching bases. CDR3 length: 16 amino acids. V lost 0 bases to trimming and J lost 3 bases, with 14 bases between them. Germline V gene sequence: CDR1 KGHSH, CDR2 LQKENI. The CDR3 here is CASSPPGGAGDTEAFF. CDR3 DNA sequence: TGTGCCAGCTCACCACCGGGAGGGGCTGGGGACACTGAAGCTTTCTTT.

The CDR3 bases are TGTGCCAGCAGCTCTCTGACCGGGGAGCTGTTTTTT. It codes for CASSSLTGELFF. V is TRBV11-2 and J is TRBJ2-2, with D uncertain. V was clipped by 4 bases and J by 5 bases, with 5 bases between them. The CDR3 runs to 12 residues. CDR1 and CDR2 (germline): SGHAT, FQNNGV.